This T cell receptor (beta chain) was sequenced in a study of cytomegalovirus exposure and HLA in healthy donors. The method was immunoSEQ multiplex PCR; TCRdb's version includes in-frame clones alone and lacks a portion of them. The table shows around 250,000 clones, with 90% occurring only once. The germline CDR1 and CDR2 sequences are MNHEY and SVGAGI. The CDR3 is 14 amino acids. Trimming left V 5 bases short and J 3 bases short, with 14 bases between. This receptor was taken from a woman between 25 and 40 years old in good health and CMV-seronegative. The chain combines TRBV6-5 with TRBJ2-7; the D gene is possibly TRBD1 (6 bases). Sequencing was carried out using PBMCs. The CDR3 loop is CASSPGTFNYEQYF. The CDR3 nucleotides read TGTGCCAGCAGTCCCGGGACATTTAACTACGAGCAGTACTTC.